Shown below are 5 T cell receptor beta chains from a single sample sequenced in a study of blood T cells in healthy people across ages. It was with a sample-barcoded 5' primer and a J-beta primer mix that a second PCR of roughly 6 to 12 cycles was run. TCRdb passed the 5' RACE reads through MiXCR, listing each CDR3 protein once. The sample includes roughly 700,000 distinct CDR3 sequences, about 52% seen only once; the top ten take about a third. The specimen sequenced was blood. Receptor source: a woman aged 55 to 70 in good health.

The J gene is TRBJ2-7, the V gene TRBV18, with 9 bases lining up with TRBD1. The CDR3 length is 16 residues. The ends lost 8 bases at V and 4 bases at J; junction bases unmatched: 15. The germline gives CDR1 KGHSH, CDR2 LQKENI. In DNA, the CDR3 is TGTGCCAGCACCCGGACAGGGGATCCTAATGTTTACGAGCAGTACTTC. Protein: CASTRTGDPNVYEQYF.

The chain joins TRBV20-1 to TRBJ1-2; D is undetermined. Looked up from germline, CDR1 is DFQATT and CDR2 is SNEGSKA (reference sequence). The V and J ends lost 5 bases and 4 bases respectively, with 8 bases between them. This CDR3 contains 11 residues. The CDR3 bases are TGCAGTGCTCTGGCGGGCTATGGCTACACCTTC. It yields the protein CSALAGYGYTF.

CDR3 coding DNA: TGTGCCAGCAGTACAGCCACAGGCGATAGCAATCAGCCCCAGCATTTT. Translated: CASSTATGDSNQPQHF. The J gene is TRBJ1-5, the V gene TRBV2; weak D call: TRBD1 (5 bases). The length of the CDR3 is 16 residues. The germline V gene encodes CDR1 SNHLY and CDR2 FYNNEI. Trimming took 5 bases from V and 0 from J, leaving 14 bases between them.

This clonotype was detected a few times. The chain employs TRBV29-1 and TRBJ2-5; D is possibly TRBD1 (5 bases). CDR1 is SQVTM, CDR2 ANQGSEA, per germline. V was pared by 7 bases and J by 5 bases, with 14 bases between. This CDR3 has 12 residues. The CDR3 region has the DNA TGCAGCGCCCCGGAGTCAGGGGAGACCCAGTACTTC. Translation gives CSAPESGETQYF.

The genes are TRBV7-2 and TRBJ1-3, with 8 bases that match TRBD1. CDR1 is SGHTA and CDR2 is FQGNSA in the germline V gene. The ends lost 5 bases at V and 0 bases at J; junction bases unmatched: 3. The CDR3 runs to 15 residues. As DNA, the CDR3 is TGTGCCAGCAGCGCGGGACAGGTCTCTGGAAACACCATATATTTT. Amino acid sequence: CASSAGQVSGNTIYF.